This T cell receptor (beta chain) was retrieved from a study of blood T cell repertoires in COVID-19. Whole-study context: There were acute and convalescent COVID-19 samples, and they came from the United States, Italy and Spain. From T cells, B-cell-depleted T cells, or PBMCs came the material, which was cDNA or gDNA.

The data were produced by immunoSEQ multiplex PCR, yet TCRdb's version contains in-frame clones alone and is incomplete. The sample holds roughly 260,000 clones, over 75% seen once. This clone was recorded only once. The trim removed 5 bases at V and 0 bases at J, leaving 1 base unmatched. Germline V gene data show CDR1 as SNHLY and CDR2 as FYNNEI. The CDR3 contains 14 residues. What was sequenced was PBMCs or T cells enriched from blood (not recorded which). This sequence originates from a woman aged 50 to 60 who had recovered from COVID-19. The chain links TRBV2 to TRBJ1-3; 7 bases match TRBD1. This CDR3 reads CASSWDSSGNTIYF. DNA for the CDR3: TGTGCCAGCAGTTGGGACAGCTCTGGAAACACCATATATTTT.